The 26 T cell receptor beta chains below were found in one sample sequenced in a study of blood T cell repertoires in COVID-19. Repertoires were generated with immunoSEQ multiplex PCR, while TCRdb's copy carries only in-frame clones and drops some. Of 150,000 to 200,000 clones in the sample, around 80% were seen once. The sample comprised peripheral blood. The receptors were gathered from an elderly woman with acute or convalescent COVID-19.

The chain carries TRBV9 and TRBJ2-1, with 13 bases that match TRBD2. CDR3 length: 20 amino acids. Germline V gene data show CDR1 as SGDLS and CDR2 as YYNGEE. The J segment lost 7 bases and the V segment lost 4 bases, leaving 20 bases of the junction unmatched. The CDR3 protein is CASSPPGLAGFGGVRNEQFF. CDR3 coding DNA: TGTGCCAGCAGCCCCCCGGGACTAGCGGGGTTTGGTGGAGTTAGGAATGAGCAGTTCTTC.

For the CDR3, the DNA is TGTGCCAGCAGTTTGGGCCACGGAAACACCATATATTTT. Amino acid sequence: CASSLGHGNTIYF. V and J are TRBV12-3 or TRBV12-4 and TRBJ1-3; D uncertain. Trimming stripped 3 bases from V and 4 bases from J, with 7 bases between. CDR3 length: 13 amino acids.

This clone appeared a single time. The rearrangement joins TRBV18 to TRBJ1-5, with a possible D match to TRBD1 (6 bases). Trimming cost V 4 bases and J 1 base, with 11 bases left between them. This CDR3 has 15 residues. Germline CDR1 KGHSH, CDR2 LQKENI. CDR3 amino acids: CASSLGQTSNQPQHF. As DNA, the CDR3 is TGTGCCAGCTCACTCGGACAGACCAGCAATCAGCCCCAGCATTTT.

This sequence joins TRBV28 and TRBJ2-7; TRBD2 agrees at 10 bases. The CDR3 runs to 14 residues. Germline CDR1 is MDHEN and CDR2 is SYDVKM. After removal of 4 bases from V and 4 bases from J, the junction contained 4 bases not matched to a gene. The CDR3 DNA follows: TGTGCCAGCAGTTCACTAGCGGGGCTTTACGAGCAGTACTTC. Translation gives CASSSLAGLYEQYF.

The chain is built from TRBV19 and TRBJ2-3; D is possibly TRBD2 (6 bases). The CDR3 is 14 amino acids. V dropped 3 bases and J dropped 5 bases, with 12 bases sitting between them. Germline V gene data show CDR1 as LNHDA and CDR2 as SQIVND (reference sequence). The CDR3 DNA reads as TGTGCCAGTAGTATGGGGCGGGGCAGAGATACGCAGTATTTT. It yields the protein CASSMGRGRDTQYF.

The J gene is TRBJ2-1, the V gene TRBV15; 8 nucleotides agree with TRBD2. This CDR3 region has 15 residues. Looked up from germline, CDR1 is LNHNV and CDR2 is YYDKDF (reference sequence). Trimming removed 4 bases from V and 7 bases from J; junction bases left unmatched: 9. The CDR3: CATSKTGTRTNEQFF. CDR3 DNA: TGTGCCACCAGCAAAACCGGGACTAGAACTAATGAGCAGTTCTTC. Full variable domain (outside the CDR3, taken from reference TRBV15 and TRBJ2-1): DAMVIQNPRYQVTQFGKPVTLSCSQTLNHNVMYWYQQKSSQAPKLLFHYYDKDFNNEADTPDNFQSRRPNTSFCFLDIRSPGLGDTAMYLCATSKTGTRTNEQFFGPGTRLTVL.

The chain joins TRBV29-1 to TRBJ2-3; 10 bases align to TRBD2. The V gene's germline CDR1 is SQVTM and CDR2 ANQGSEA. V lost 6 bases and J lost 4; bases outside the gene matches: 10. The CDR3 loop spans 15 amino acids. This CDR3 is CSVAASGSPPDTQYF. The DNA of the CDR3 is TGCAGCGTGGCCGCTAGCGGGAGTCCGCCAGATACGCAGTATTTT.

The J gene is TRBJ2-7, the V gene TRBV28; 7 bases match TRBD1. Trimming took 5 bases from V and 3 from J; bases not matched to a gene: 10. The CDR3 loop spans 15 amino acids. Germline lookup yields CDR1 MDHEN and CDR2 SYDVKM. CDR3 loop: CASSPPGQRLYEQYF. The CDR3, as DNA: TGTGCCAGCAGTCCCCCGGGACAGCGTCTCTACGAGCAGTACTTC.

The chain recombines TRBV27 with TRBJ2-7, with 13 bases matching TRBD2. The germline gives CDR1 MNHEY, CDR2 SMNVEV (reference sequence). The trim removed 0 bases at V and 7 bases at J, leaving 6 bases unmatched. This CDR3 comprises 16 residues. The CDR3 nucleotides are TGTGCCAGCAGTTTATCGCTGACTAGCGGGAGGAAAGAGCAGTACTTC. It codes for CASSLSLTSGRKEQYF.

This chain joins TRBV7-8 and TRBJ1-2, with 7 bases fitting TRBD1. Germline V gene lookup returns CDR1 SGHVS and CDR2 FQNEAQ. This CDR3 is built from 13 residues. With V trimmed by 5 bases and J by 4 bases, 4 bases remained unmatched. In DNA form, the CDR3 reads TGTGCCAGCAGCCCACAGGGGATCTATGGCTACACCTTC. Protein product: CASSPQGIYGYTF.

In its sample, this clone was seen once. The DNA for the CDR3 is TGTGCCAGCAGCTCCACAGGATCTACTGGCTACACCTTC. This encodes CASSSTGSTGYTF. The chain carries TRBV7-6 and TRBJ1-2; weak D call: TRBD1 (5 bases). Germline lookup yields CDR1 SGHVS and CDR2 FNYEAQ. Trimming left V 4 bases short and J 7 bases short, with 13 bases between. The CDR3 spans 13 residues.

The chain recombines TRBV29-1 with TRBJ1-1, with TRBD1 matching 8 bases. CDR3 length: 13 amino acids. Germline V lookup: CDR1 SQVTM, CDR2 ANQGSEA. Losses at the gene ends were 5 bases for V and 5 bases for J; bases not matched to a gene: 7. CDR3 loop: CSVRRQGMTEAFF. Written as DNA, the CDR3 is TGCAGCGTTCGCAGACAGGGGATGACTGAAGCTTTCTTT.

The J gene is TRBJ2-4, the V gene TRBV7-2; 8 bases agree with TRBD1. J gave up 2 bases and V 4 bases, and 7 bases lay outside the gene matches. The CDR3 has 16 residues. Germline V CDR1 and CDR2: SGHTA, FQGNSA. The CDR3, as DNA: TGTGCCAGCAGCTATGACAGGGGCTTAACCAAAAACATTCAGTACTTC. It is translated as CASSYDRGLTKNIQYF.

This clone was observed a single time. V and J are TRBV12-5 and TRBJ1-1, with 8 nucleotides matching TRBD1. Germline loops: CDR1 LGHNT, CDR2 FRNRAP. This CDR3 contains 14 residues. Germline trimming cut 5 bases from V and 6 bases from J; bases unmatched to any gene: 8. In DNA, the CDR3 is TGTGCTAGTGGTCTACGGCTACAGGGGGCTGAAGCTTTCTTT. Translated, it gives CASGLRLQGAEAFF.

The chain uses TRBV19 and TRBJ2-6; the D is unclear. The CDR3 contains 14 residues. Deletions cut 6 bases from V and 0 bases from J, with 6 bases between. The germline V gene encodes CDR1 LNHDA and CDR2 SQIVND (reference sequence). The CDR3 protein is CASSLSSGANVLTF. CDR3 DNA: TGTGCCAGTAGCCTTTCCTCTGGGGCCAACGTCCTGACTTTC.

The genes are TRBV5-1 and TRBJ2-1; 12 bases align to TRBD2. The CDR3 runs 16 residues. Trimming at V came to 4 bases and at J to 6 bases, leaving 8 bases not matched to a gene. Germline-derived CDR1 and CDR2 are SGHRS and YFSETQ. In DNA form, the CDR3 reads TGCGCCAGCAGCCTAGACCTAGCGGGGGGGCCCAATGAGCAGTTCTTC. The encoded protein is CASSLDLAGGPNEQFF.

The chain employs TRBV14 and TRBJ2-7; TRBD2 matches at 15 bases. Per germline, CDR1 SGHDN and CDR2 FVKESK. V lost 5 bases to trimming and J lost 3 bases; unmatched junction nucleotides: 11. The length of the CDR3 is 18 residues. As DNA, the CDR3 is TGTGCCAGCAGCGATACGGGACTAGCGGGGGGCCAATACTACGAGCAGTACTTC. It translates to CASSDTGLAGGQYYEQYF.

V gene TRBV3-1 (or the pseudogene TRBV3-2) combines with J gene TRBJ1-2, with a weak D call TRBD1 (5 bases). The CDR3 length is 14 residues. The V and J ends lost 3 bases and 2 bases respectively, with 10 bases between them. Looked up from germline, CDR1 is LGHDT and CDR2 is YNNKEL (reference sequence). CDR3: CASSQGRLNYGYTF. In DNA, the CDR3 is TGTGCCAGCAGCCAGGGGCGTTTAAACTATGGCTACACCTTC.

The genes are TRBV4-1 and TRBJ2-1; TRBD2 matches at 11 bases. The V gene's germline CDR1 is MGHRA and CDR2 YSYEKL. The CDR3 runs to 16 residues. Trimming removed 0 bases from V and 6 bases from J; junction bases left unmatched: 4. DNA for the CDR3: TGCGCCAGCAGCCAAGATCTCCTAGCGGGGGGCAATGAGCAGTTCTTC. Its translation is CASSQDLLAGGNEQFF.

The chain couples TRBV4-1 to TRBJ1-2; no clear D. CDR1 MGHRA and CDR2 YSYEKL come from the germline V gene. The CDR3 totals 16 residues. The V gene lost 0 bases and the J gene lost 1 base, with 12 bases spanning the gap. This CDR3 reads CASSQDAGSNNYGYTF. CDR3 bases: TGCGCCAGCAGCCAAGATGCGGGCTCCAATAACTATGGCTACACCTTC.

The chain combines TRBV12-3 or TRBV12-4 with TRBJ2-5, with D hard to call. CDR3 length equals 13 residues. Trimming took off 1 base at V and 6 bases at J, with 9 bases between the two ends. CDR3 region: CASSLGLRQTQYF. CDR3 bases: TGTGCCAGCAGTTTAGGTTTGAGGCAGACCCAGTACTTC.

The rearrangement joins TRBV27 to TRBJ2-7; 7 bases are shared with TRBD2. The CDR3 is 15 residues long. The germline V gene has CDR1 MNHEY and CDR2 SMNVEV (reference sequence). The junction had 6 bases not matched to a gene; V was cut back by 2 bases and J by 2 bases. Here the CDR3 DNA reads TGTGCCAGCAGTTTAGGAACTAGCGTGACCTACGAGCAGTACTTC. This codes for CASSLGTSVTYEQYF.

J is TRBJ2-1 and V is TRBV4-1; D call uncertain. The germline V and J ends were trimmed by 3 bases and 0 bases, with 6 bases remaining between them. Looked up from germline, CDR1 is MGHRA and CDR2 is YSYEKL. The CDR3 loop spans 14 amino acids. The CDR3 region has the DNA TGCGCCAGCAGCCACCCTACCTCCTACAATGAGCAGTTCTTC. Amino acid sequence: CASSHPTSYNEQFF.

This sequence joins TRBV27 and TRBJ1-5; 9 bases fit TRBD1. In germline, CDR1 is MNHEY, CDR2 SMNVEV (reference sequence). J gave up 5 bases and V 5 bases, and 13 bases lay outside the gene matches. This CDR3 has 17 residues. The CDR3 spells CASSLRGRGTGHQPQHF. For the CDR3, the DNA is TGTGCCAGCAGTCTCAGGGGCAGGGGGACAGGGCATCAGCCCCAGCATTTT.

This clone was picked up one time. The chain is built from TRBV24-1 and TRBJ1-5; D possibly corresponds to TRBD1 (6 bases). The V gene's germline CDR1 is KGHDR and CDR2 SFDVKD. The germline V and J ends were trimmed by 5 bases and 4 bases, with 14 bases remaining between them. CDR3 length equals 15 residues. This CDR3 is CATSGAGARNQPQHF. The CDR3 coding sequence is TGTGCCACCAGTGGGGCAGGGGCGCGTAATCAGCCCCAGCATTTT.

This clone was seen a handful of times. The gene calls are TRBV19 and TRBJ2-3; the match to TRBD2 covers 9 bases. Germline V gives CDR1 LNHDA, CDR2 SQIVND (reference sequence). After removal of 3 bases from V and 6 bases from J, the junction contained 7 bases not matched to a gene. This CDR3 is 15 amino acids long. The CDR3 coding sequence is TGTGCCAGTAGTATCGCAAGCGGGAGGTCGGATACGCAGTATTTT. As protein: CASSIASGRSDTQYF.